Following are 6 T cell receptor beta chains from one sample sequenced in a study of cytomegalovirus exposure and HLA in healthy donors. PCR was performed using 60 Vbeta and 13 Jbeta primers. Clones were read by immunoSEQ multiplex PCR, and TCRdb kept only the in-frame ones, dropping some. The table has more than 150,000 clones, roughly 87% seen once. Input material: PBMCs. The origin of the receptors is a man aged 50-59 years in good health and CMV-seronegative.

This sequence joins TRBV5-1 and TRBJ2-3; 12 nucleotides agree with TRBD2. The CDR3 is 18 residues long. Per the germline V gene, CDR1 is SGHRS and CDR2 is YFSETQ. V trimming: 3 bases; J trimming: 8 bases; junction bases outside the gene matches: 16. CDR3 coding DNA: TGCGCCAGCAGCTCTGGACTAGCGGGACAAGGGGTGGGTGGTACGCAGTATTTT. This codes for CASSSGLAGQGVGGTQYF.

This rearrangement joins TRBV6-6 to TRBJ2-1, with 13 bases matching TRBD2. Germline CDR1 is MNHNY and CDR2 is SVGAGI (reference sequence). This CDR3 has 15 residues. J lost 5 bases, V lost 6 bases, and 4 bases had no gene match. Here the CDR3 reads CASSPGTSGNNEQFF. DNA of the CDR3: TGTGCCAGCAGCCCCGGGACTAGCGGGAACAATGAGCAGTTCTTC.

V usage is TRBV2 and J usage is TRBJ1-5, with TRBD1 identical over 9 bases. The CDR3 has 13 amino acids. The trim removed 5 bases at V and 7 bases at J, leaving 3 bases unmatched. Looked up from germline, CDR1 is SNHLY and CDR2 is FYNNEI. The CDR3 DNA follows: TGTGCCAGCAGTTGGGACAGGGTGCAGCCCCAGCATTTT. Amino acid sequence: CASSWDRVQPQHF.

The chain joins TRBV9 to TRBJ1-6, with 9 bases aligning to TRBD1. This CDR3 contains 15 residues. The ends lost 4 bases at V and 7 bases at J; junction bases unmatched: 6. Germline loops: CDR1 SGDLS, CDR2 YYNGEE. The CDR3 DNA reads as TGTGCCAGCAGCCTCCGACAGGGGGAGAATTCACCCCTCCACTTT. Translated, it gives CASSLRQGENSPLHF.

This chain uses TRBV29-1 with TRBJ2-5, with 7 positions matching TRBD1. From germline, CDR1 is SQVTM and CDR2 ANQGSEA. This CDR3 has 12 amino acids. The V gene end was trimmed by 8 bases and the J gene end by 1 base; junction bases not matched to a gene: 4. CDR3 amino acids: CSSTGAQETQYF. In nucleotides, the CDR3 is TGCAGCTCAACAGGGGCCCAAGAGACCCAGTACTTC. Looking up the rest from reference TRBV29-1 and TRBJ2-5 gives the full variable domain: SAVISQKPSRDICQRGTSLTIQCQVDSQVTMMFWYRQQPGQSLTLIATANQGSEATYESGFVIDKFPISRPNLTFSTLTVSNMSPEDSSIYLCSSTGAQETQYFGPGTRLLVL.

This rearrangement joins TRBV7-2 to TRBJ1-4, with 9 bases matching TRBD1. CDR1 and CDR2 from the germline V gene are SGHTA and FQGNSA. The CDR3 contains 16 residues. J was trimmed by 8 bases and V by 1 base; bases with no gene match: 8. The CDR3 DNA reads as TGTGCCAGCAGCTTAGTAAACAGGGGGCTAGGGGAAAAACTGTTTTTT. Protein product: CASSLVNRGLGEKLFF.